Sequencing of this TCR beta chain was carried out in a study of CD8 T cells in Susac syndrome. The CDR3 length is 16 residues. Trimming cost V 2 bases and J 0 bases; bases outside gene matches: 4. After extraction with the RNeasy kit, roughly 0.45 to 1 ug of the RNA was reverse transcribed using random hexamers. From the immunoSEQ multiplex PCR reads, TCRdb called clonotypes with MiXCR, one entry per CDR3 protein. The sample lists approximately 190,000 distinct CDR3 sequences; approximately 95% were seen once. Sequenced sample: CD4+ T cells from PBMCs. The V and J genes are TRBV12-3 or TRBV12-4 and TRBJ2-1, with TRBD1 matching over 7 bases. This TCR came from a human donor with Susac syndrome. The CDR3 protein is CASSLSTGFSYNEQFF. In DNA form, the CDR3 reads TGTGCCAGCAGTTTATCGACAGGGTTCTCCTACAATGAGCAGTTCTTC.